The 12 T cell receptor beta chains below were found in one sample sequenced in a study of CD8 T cells in ankylosing spondylitis. Study-level points and caveats: One TCR beta motif, made up of roughly 8 highly homologous variants, appeared characteristic of ankylosing spondylitis blood.

TCRdb reprocessed the 5' RACE reads via MiXCR and lists one record per CDR3 protein. The sample holds about 750,000 distinct CDR3 sequences, roughly 19% seen once. Which antigens these TCRs recognize remains unknown. The sample consisted of blood, either unsorted or a sorted T cell fraction (not recorded which). These receptors were taken from a male donor with ankylosing spondylitis.

A few counts support this clonotype. The chain has TRBV24-1 and TRBJ2-1, with TRBD2 matching over 9 bases. V lost 5 bases and J lost 4; bases outside the gene matches: 17. The CDR3 has 19 residues. CDR1 and CDR2 (germline): KGHDR, SFDVKD. CDR3 sequence: CATSVTLSGSGRLYNEQFF. In nucleotides, the CDR3 is TGTGCCACCAGTGTTACTCTCTCGGGGAGCGGGAGGTTGTACAATGAGCAGTTCTTC.

The chain is built from TRBV14 and TRBJ2-3, with 7 positions matching TRBD1. Germline V gene lookup returns CDR1 SGHDN and CDR2 FVKESK. Germline trimming cut 4 bases from V and 0 bases from J; bases unmatched to any gene: 7. The CDR3 runs 16 residues. The chain's CDR3 is CASSRLGQTSTDTQYF. The CDR3 DNA reads TGTGCCAGCAGCCGACTGGGACAGACTAGCACAGATACGCAGTATTTT.

This clonotype came up a few times. V usage is TRBV6-6 and J usage is TRBJ1-1; D gene uncertain. The CDR3 sequence is 11 residues long. The V gene's germline CDR1 is MNHNY and CDR2 SVGAGI (reference sequence). Trimming took off 8 bases at V and 1 base at J, with 5 bases between the two ends. CDR3 DNA sequence: TGTGCCAGCGTAAAGAACACTGAAGCTTTCTTT. Translation: CASVKNTEAFF.

This clonotype was observed many times. V and J are TRBV27 and TRBJ2-1, with 7 bases identical to TRBD2. The J segment lost 0 bases and the V segment lost 0 bases, leaving 2 bases of the junction unmatched. This CDR3 has 16 residues. The germline V gene has CDR1 MNHEY and CDR2 SMNVEV (reference sequence). The CDR3 sequence is CASSLSGLLSYNEQFF. Here the CDR3 DNA reads TGTGCCAGCAGTTTATCGGGACTACTCTCCTACAATGAGCAGTTCTTC.

This clonotype occurred a few times. The chain combines TRBV12-3 or TRBV12-4 with TRBJ2-7; 13 bases line up with TRBD2. The ends lost 1 base at V and 5 bases at J; junction bases unmatched: 5. This CDR3 has 16 amino acids. The CDR3 spells CASSLVWTSGRNEQYF. The CDR3 nucleotides are TGTGCCAGCAGTTTAGTGTGGACTAGCGGGAGAAACGAGCAGTACTTC.

The chain has TRBV3-1 and TRBJ2-5; the D gene is possibly TRBD2 (5 bases). The V and J ends lost 4 bases and 0 bases respectively, with 15 bases between them. The CDR3 contains 16 residues. The germline gives CDR1 LGHDT, CDR2 YNNKEL (reference sequence). In DNA form, the CDR3 reads TGTGCCAGCAGCCTGTCCTCTAGCAGCAACCAAGAGACCCAGTACTTC. Translating gives CASSLSSSSNQETQYF.

The chain has TRBV7-8 and TRBJ1-1; possibly TRBD1 for D (5 bases). There are 15 residues in the CDR3. V was clipped by 0 bases and J by 2 bases, with 10 bases between them. Per germline, CDR1 SGHVS and CDR2 FQNEAQ. The CDR3 sequence: CASSLALTGNTEAFF. The CDR3 DNA is TGTGCCAGCAGCTTAGCGCTAACAGGAAACACTGAAGCTTTCTTT.

V is TRBV4-1 and J is TRBJ2-7; 8 nucleotides match TRBD1. Germline trimming cut 1 base from V and 3 bases from J; bases unmatched to any gene: 5. This CDR3 contains 15 residues. The germline gives CDR1 MGHRA, CDR2 YSYEKL. The CDR3 region has the DNA TGCGCCAGCAGCCAAGGGTCAGGGGGCTACTACGAGCAGTACTTC. Protein sequence: CASSQGSGGYYEQYF.

The V and J genes are TRBV10-3 and TRBJ2-1; the match to TRBD2 covers 10 bases. The CDR3 is 16 residues long. Germline trimming cut 2 bases from V and 4 bases from J; bases unmatched to any gene: 5. The germline CDR1 and CDR2 sequences are ENHRY and SYGVKD. CDR3 in DNA: TGTGCCATCAGTGAGGGACTAGCGGAGCCTTACAATGAGCAGTTCTTC. Its protein is CAISEGLAEPYNEQFF.

This clonotype has a handful of counts. V is TRBV15 and J is TRBJ2-7; 9 bases agree with TRBD1. There are 16 residues in the CDR3. The V segment lost 0 bases and the J segment 4 bases; nucleotides outside the gene matches: 7. Germline CDR1 reads LNHNV; CDR2 reads YYDKDF (reference sequence). The CDR3 coding sequence is TGTGCCACCAGCAGAGATAGTGGGGACAGGGAGTACGAGCAGTACTTC. This encodes CATSRDSGDREYEQYF.

The J gene is TRBJ2-7, the V gene TRBV6-1, with TRBD2 matching 15 bases. Germline CDR1 MNHNS, CDR2 SASEGT. The CDR3 spans 14 residues. Losses at the gene ends were 6 bases for V and 13 bases for J; bases not matched to a gene: 10. The CDR3 DNA is TGTGCCAGCAGACCCGGGACTAGCGGGGGGCCACCTTACTTC. This codes for CASRPGTSGGPPYF.

The chain joins TRBV4-3 to TRBJ2-2, with 9 bases matching TRBD2. J gave up 8 bases and V 7 bases, and 11 bases lay outside the gene matches. Germline lookup yields CDR1 LGHNA and CDR2 YSLEER. The CDR3 extends over 15 amino acids. The CDR3 here is CASTLSALAGGELFF. DNA of the CDR3: TGCGCCAGCACTCTAAGCGCGCTAGCGGGAGGGGAGCTGTTTTTT.